These 23 T cell receptor beta chains were all obtained from the same sample, sequenced in a study of CD8+ T cells in alopecia areata. As for treatment: oral pan-JAK inhibitor, 5-10 mg twice daily. The sequencing template was cDNA reverse transcribed from extracted RNA. Libraries were prepared by immunoSEQ multiplex PCR; TCRdb keeps only in-frame clonotypes and omits some of them. The data show some 96,000 clones, about 58% seen once. This material consisted of CD8+ T cells sorted from blood, taken at week 4, from a patient treated with tofacitinib. Source of these receptors: a human donor with alopecia areata.

This clone came up a few times. The V gene is TRBV4-1, the J gene TRBJ1-1; D gene ambiguous. The germline V gene encodes CDR1 MGHRA and CDR2 YSYEKL. V was clipped by 5 bases and J by 2 bases, with 12 bases between them. The CDR3 runs to 14 residues. In DNA form, the CDR3 reads TGCGCCAGCAGCGTTAGCGGATTAAACACTGAAGCTTTCTTT. Translated, it gives CASSVSGLNTEAFF.

The genes are TRBV6-1 and TRBJ2-4; D gene ambiguous. V was clipped by 0 bases and J by 6 bases, with 3 bases between them. CDR3 length equals 12 residues. The V gene's germline CDR1 is MNHNS and CDR2 SASEGT. In DNA form, the CDR3 reads TGTGCCAGCAGTGAAGCGGGAAACATTCAGTACTTC. Its protein is CASSEAGNIQYF.

This chain links TRBV29-1 with TRBJ1-2; 10 bases align to TRBD1. V gave up 2 bases and J gave up 4 bases; unmatched junction bases: 13. The CDR3 contains 17 residues. Germline V gives CDR1 SQVTM, CDR2 ANQGSEA. CDR3 loop: CSVEILGRQGASYGYTF. The CDR3, as DNA: TGCAGCGTTGAAATTCTCGGGCGACAGGGGGCTTCCTATGGCTACACCTTC.

V gene TRBV5-1 combines with J gene TRBJ2-3; unclear D gene. With 4 bases removed from V and 6 bases from J, the gap between germline ends came to 15 bases. The CDR3 extends over 14 amino acids. Germline CDR1 and CDR2: SGHRS and YFSETQ. CDR3 amino acids: CASSHRTPTDTQYF. CDR3 DNA: TGCGCCAGCAGCCACCGGACCCCCACGGATACGCAGTATTTT. The variable domain in full, with the rest retrieved from reference TRBV5-1 and TRBJ2-3, is KAGVTQTPRYLIKTRGQQVTLSCSPISGHRSVSWYQQTPGQGLQFLFEYFSETQRNKGNFPGRFSGRQFSNSRSEMNVSTLELGDSALYLCASSHRTPTDTQYFGPGTRLTVL.

The V gene is TRBV2, the J gene TRBJ2-4; 8 nucleotides match TRBD1. The V segment lost 1 base and the J segment 8 bases; nucleotides outside the gene matches: 10. Germline assignment: CDR1 SNHLY and CDR2 FYNNEI. This CDR3 has 16 amino acids. CDR3 nucleotides: TGTGCCAGCAGTGAAGGACAGGGGCTAGGATTGGACATTCAGTACTTC. This sequence encodes CASSEGQGLGLDIQYF.

The chain combines TRBV14 with TRBJ1-2; TRBD1 might be the D (6 bases). The length of the CDR3 is 14 residues. Germline V gene lookup returns CDR1 SGHDN and CDR2 FVKESK. With 2 bases removed from V and 8 bases from J, the gap between germline ends came to 15 bases. Here the CDR3 DNA reads TGTGCCAGCAGCCAACACAGGGACGATTGGGGCTACACCTTC. The encoded protein is CASSQHRDDWGYTF.

The chain couples TRBV25-1 to TRBJ1-1; tentatively, D is TRBD1 (5 bases). The V end lost 6 bases, the J end lost 8 bases, and 13 bases lay between the germline ends. Germline lookup yields CDR1 MGHDK and CDR2 SYGVNS. This CDR3 has 12 residues. The CDR3 here is CASSVGLTEAFF. The CDR3 DNA follows: TGTGCCAGCAGCGTGGGACTGACCGAAGCTTTCTTT.

V gene TRBV29-1 combines with J gene TRBJ2-7, with D possibly matching TRBD1 (7 bases). V lost 6 bases and J lost 2, with 17 bases in between. Germline V lookup: CDR1 SQVTM, CDR2 ANQGSEA. The CDR3 is made up of 14 amino acids. This chain's CDR3 is CSVEGRTGTYEQYF. CDR3 bases: TGCAGCGTCGAGGGGAGGACAGGAACCTACGAGCAGTACTTC.

V usage is TRBV28 and J usage is TRBJ2-7; 7 bases map to TRBD2. The CDR3 runs to 13 residues. The trim removed 6 bases at V and 5 bases at J, leaving 7 bases unmatched. CDR1 MDHEN and CDR2 SYDVKM come from the germline V gene. CDR3 in amino acids: CASSGRLANEQYF. In DNA form, the CDR3 reads TGTGCCAGCAGCGGGCGACTAGCAAACGAGCAGTACTTC.

The chain recombines TRBV7-6 with TRBJ2-1; 8 bases map to TRBD1. V lost 5 bases, J lost 8 bases, and 5 bases stayed unmatched. The CDR3 has 13 amino acids. Germline V gene data show CDR1 as SGHVS and CDR2 as FNYEAQ. Here the CDR3 reads CASSMDRADEQFF. The DNA of the CDR3 is TGTGCCAGCAGCATGGACAGGGCGGATGAGCAGTTCTTC.

The gene calls are TRBV4-1 and TRBJ1-5; D is unresolved. The V gene's germline CDR1 is MGHRA and CDR2 YSYEKL. V was clipped by 0 bases and J by 0 bases, with 6 bases between them. The CDR3 is 15 amino acids. The CDR3 DNA follows: TGCGCCAGCAGCCAAGATGTGGGTAGCAATCAGCCCCAGCATTTT. It specifies CASSQDVGSNQPQHF.

In its sample, this clone was seen a few times. V and J are TRBV29-1 and TRBJ2-7; 10 bases fit TRBD1. The CDR3 consists of 13 residues. The V gene's germline CDR1 is SQVTM and CDR2 ANQGSEA. V was pared by 6 bases and J by 2 bases, with 4 bases of the junction left unmatched. CDR3 sequence (DNA): TGCAGCGTGGGTGGGACAGGGGCCTACGAGCAGTACTTC. Translating it yields CSVGGTGAYEQYF.

The chain employs TRBV4-1 and TRBJ2-1; unclear D gene. The CDR3 consists of 11 residues. Trimming cost V 6 bases and J 7 bases, with 7 bases left between them. CDR1 is MGHRA and CDR2 is YSYEKL in the germline V gene. The CDR3 region is CASSGVNEQFF. CDR3 bases: TGCGCCAGCAGTGGAGTGAATGAGCAGTTCTTC.

The chain employs TRBV5-1 and TRBJ2-7, with D uncertain. This CDR3 comprises 14 residues. Germline V lookup: CDR1 SGHRS, CDR2 YFSETQ. With 4 bases removed from V and 3 bases from J, the gap between germline ends came to 14 bases. In DNA, the CDR3 is TGCGCCAGCAGCCAGGCCTGGAACGGCTACGAGCAGTACTTC. Its translation is CASSQAWNGYEQYF.

This chain joins TRBV25-1 and TRBJ1-1; a possible D gene is TRBD1 (5 bases). This CDR3 is 13 amino acids long. Deletions cut 7 bases from V and 7 bases from J, with 16 bases between. Germline values: CDR1 MGHDK, CDR2 SYGVNS. The CDR3 sequence: CASIYGGWFEAFF. Written as DNA, the CDR3 is TGTGCCAGCATTTACGGGGGTTGGTTTGAAGCTTTCTTT.

As regards this clone: Distinct nucleotide sequences in the sample also encode this CDR3. The CDR3 DNA reads as TGCAGCGTTTCGGTAACTGAAGCTTTCTTT. Residues: CSVSVTEAFF. The chain carries TRBV29-1 and TRBJ1-1; D is unclear. From germline, CDR1 is SQVTM and CDR2 ANQGSEA. V gave up 5 bases and J gave up 5 bases, with 6 bases separating them. The CDR3 sequence is 10 residues long. The full variable domain, with the rest looked up from reference TRBV29-1 and TRBJ1-1, is SAVISQKPSRDICQRGTSLTIQCQVDSQVTMMFWYRQQPGQSLTLIATANQGSEATYESGFVIDKFPISRPNLTFSTLTVSNMSPEDSSIYLCSVSVTEAFFGQGTRLTVV.

J is TRBJ2-3 and V is TRBV5-6; TRBD2 matches 7 bases. V shed 4 bases, J shed 2 bases, and the junction held 7 bases outside the gene matches. The CDR3 totals 15 residues. Looked up from germline, CDR1 is SGHDT and CDR2 is YYEEEE. CDR3 in amino acids: CASSPRGGYTDTQYF. CDR3 sequence (DNA): TGTGCCAGCAGCCCACGCGGGGGATACACAGATACGCAGTATTTT.

The V gene is TRBV29-1, the J gene TRBJ1-1; D gene unclear. This CDR3 is 11 amino acids long. The germline gives CDR1 SQVTM, CDR2 ANQGSEA. Trimming cost V 3 bases and J 6 bases, with 8 bases left between them. The CDR3 region is CSVEWGAEAFF. CDR3 sequence (DNA): TGCAGCGTTGAGTGGGGTGCTGAAGCTTTCTTT.

The chain employs TRBV25-1 and TRBJ2-3; D is undetermined. CDR1 is MGHDK, CDR2 SYGVNS, per germline. This CDR3 is built from 14 residues. The V end was cut by 1 base, the J end by 4 bases, with 9 bases between. DNA for the CDR3: TGTGCCAGCAGTGAATCCCAGCCCCCAGATACGCAGTATTTT. The encoded protein is CASSESQPPDTQYF.

This rearrangement joins TRBV27 to TRBJ2-3, with D perhaps assigned TRBD1 or TRBD2 (5 bases each). Germline-derived CDR1 and CDR2 are MNHEY and SMNVEV (reference sequence). The V end lost 2 bases, the J end lost 5 bases, and 14 bases lay between the germline ends. CDR3 length equals 15 residues. CDR3 sequence reads: CASSLVGAMLDTQYF. CDR3 DNA: TGTGCCAGCAGTTTAGTCGGGGCCATGTTAGATACGCAGTATTTT.

This clone was found a few times. This chain connects TRBV4-1 to TRBJ2-7; D may be TRBD1 (6 bases). Germline V gene data show CDR1 as MGHRA and CDR2 as YSYEKL. The CDR3 is 15 residues long. V dropped 1 base and J dropped 2 bases, with 12 bases sitting between them. CDR3 nucleotide sequence: TGCGCCAGCAGCCAAGTACAAGGGGGAACCTACGAGCAGTACTTC. This sequence encodes CASSQVQGGTYEQYF.

This clone was recorded a few times. This chain links TRBV5-4 with TRBJ1-1; weak D call: TRBD1 (5 bases). Germline CDR1 SGHNT, CDR2 YYREEE (reference sequence). V dropped 0 bases and J dropped 6 bases, with 6 bases sitting between them. The CDR3 has 12 amino acids. The CDR3: CASSLEGSEAFF. The CDR3 nucleotides are TGTGCCAGCAGCTTGGAGGGGTCTGAAGCTTTCTTT.

This clone has only a few counts. The same CDR3 also results from other DNA sequences found in this sample. The chain couples TRBV5-6 to TRBJ2-5; no clear D. Trimming pared 2 bases from V and 1 base from J, leaving 3 bases between. The CDR3 spans 12 residues. CDR1 and CDR2 (germline): SGHDT, YYEEEE. The CDR3 here is CASSLGQETQYF. CDR3 coding DNA: TGTGCCAGCAGCTTAGGCCAAGAGACCCAGTACTTC.